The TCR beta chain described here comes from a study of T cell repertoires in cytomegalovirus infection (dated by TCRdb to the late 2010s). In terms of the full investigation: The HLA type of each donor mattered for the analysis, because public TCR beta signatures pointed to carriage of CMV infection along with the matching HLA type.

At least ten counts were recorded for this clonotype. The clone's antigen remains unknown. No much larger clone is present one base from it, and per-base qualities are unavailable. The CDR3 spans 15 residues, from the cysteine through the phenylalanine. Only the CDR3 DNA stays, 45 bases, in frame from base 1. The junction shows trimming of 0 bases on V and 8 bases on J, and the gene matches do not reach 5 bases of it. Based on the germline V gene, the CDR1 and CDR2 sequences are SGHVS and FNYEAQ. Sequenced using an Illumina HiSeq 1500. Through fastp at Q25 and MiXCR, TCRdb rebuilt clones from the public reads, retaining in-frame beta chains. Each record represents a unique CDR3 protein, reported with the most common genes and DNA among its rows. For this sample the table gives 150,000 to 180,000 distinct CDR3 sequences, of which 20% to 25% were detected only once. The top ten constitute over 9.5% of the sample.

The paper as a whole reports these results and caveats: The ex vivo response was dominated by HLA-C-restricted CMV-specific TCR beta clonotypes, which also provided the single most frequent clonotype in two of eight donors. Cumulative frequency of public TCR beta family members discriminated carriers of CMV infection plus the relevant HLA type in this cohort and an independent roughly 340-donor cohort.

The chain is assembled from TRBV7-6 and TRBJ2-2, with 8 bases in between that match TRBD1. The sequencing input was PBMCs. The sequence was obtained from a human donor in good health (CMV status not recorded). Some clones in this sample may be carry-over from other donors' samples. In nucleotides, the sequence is TGTGCCAGCAGCTTAGCCGACAGGGGCCTAGGGGAGCTGTTTTTT. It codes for CASSLADRGLGELFF.